Listed here are 28 T cell receptor beta chains from one sample, sequenced in a study of T cells in Graves' hyperthyroidism and ophthalmopathy. What was amplified from RNA transcripts were TCR beta CDR3 regions. When the TCR CDR3 underwent first-round RT-PCR, the HTBI primer set was used. TCRdb reprocessed the multiplex PCR reads via MiXCR and lists one record per CDR3 protein. The table includes roughly 130,000 distinct CDR3 sequences, 22% detected once. Specimen: blood. These receptors came from a woman in her forties or fifties with Graves' hyperthyroidism that later progressed to Graves' ophthalmopathy.

This clonotype has more than one count but fewer than ten. V and J are TRBV11-2 and TRBJ2-7; maybe TRBD2 (5 bases). The CDR3 consists of 15 residues. The germline CDR1 and CDR2 sequences are SGHAT and FQNNGV. V lost 7 bases to trimming and J lost 0 bases, with 16 bases between them. CDR3 coding DNA: TGTGCCAGCACTGGCGCGAGGGATGACTCCTACGAGCAGTACTTC. Protein sequence: CASTGARDDSYEQYF.

This clonotype has at least ten counts. J is TRBJ2-1 and V is TRBV6-1, with D perhaps TRBD1 or TRBD2 (5 bases each). Germline loops: CDR1 MNHNS, CDR2 SASEGT. V shed 5 bases and J shed 9 bases, with 17 bases lying between them. The CDR3 has 14 residues. This chain's CDR3 is CASSYEGFEGEQFF. Here the CDR3 DNA reads TGTGCCAGCAGTTATGAGGGGTTCGAGGGTGAGCAGTTCTTC.

This clonotype came up many times. This chain joins TRBV7-9 and TRBJ2-2, with 11 bases fitting TRBD2. The CDR3 has 15 amino acids. Germline V gene data show CDR1 as SEHNR and CDR2 as FQNEAQ (reference sequence). J gave up 4 bases and V 5 bases, and 3 bases lay outside the gene matches. This CDR3 is CASSALAGGTGELFF. Written as DNA, the CDR3 is TGTGCCAGCAGCGCCCTAGCGGGGGGCACCGGGGAGCTGTTTTTT.

The V call is TRBV29-1, the J call TRBJ2-3; D not certain. This CDR3 has 12 residues. Germline V gene lookup returns CDR1 SQVTM and CDR2 ANQGSEA. V was cut by 5 bases and J by 4 bases, with 10 bases left in between. The DNA for the CDR3 is TGCAGCGTTAAAACCGTCTCAGATACGCAGTATTTT. Translation gives CSVKTVSDTQYF.

V and J are TRBV12-3 or TRBV12-4 and TRBJ2-1; D is unresolved. The CDR3 is 15 amino acids. V dropped 5 bases and J dropped 2 bases, with 13 bases sitting between them. For the CDR3, the DNA is TGTGCCAGCAGTCTTAACAACGACCCCTACAATGAGCAGTTCTTC. Translating gives CASSLNNDPYNEQFF.

This clonotype was counted many times. The chain uses TRBV27 and TRBJ1-2; 10 bases are a match to TRBD1. The germline V gene encodes CDR1 MNHEY and CDR2 SMNVEV (reference sequence). The V and J ends lost 4 bases and 6 bases, in that order; junction bases with no gene match: 2. The CDR3 totals 13 residues. CDR3: CASSSGQGNGYTF. The CDR3 region has the DNA TGTGCCAGCAGTTCGGGACAGGGGAATGGCTACACCTTC.

This clonotype came up a few times. This rearrangement joins TRBV24-1 to TRBJ2-7; a weak D match, TRBD1 (6 bases). CDR1 is KGHDR and CDR2 is SFDVKD in the germline V gene. The CDR3 totals 13 residues. Trimming cost V 11 bases and J 2 bases, with 15 bases left between them. CDR3: CASPEGDAYEQYF. CDR3 nucleotide sequence: TGTGCCAGCCCCGAGGGGGACGCCTACGAGCAGTACTTC.

This clonotype was seen more than once but under ten times. This chain links TRBV5-4 with TRBJ2-2; 13 bases map to TRBD2. J was trimmed by 6 bases and V by 4 bases; bases with no gene match: 9. The CDR3 has 17 residues. Germline V lookup: CDR1 SGHNT, CDR2 YYREEE (reference sequence). The CDR3, as DNA: TGTGCCAGCAGCCCGGGGACTAGCGGGATCAGGTCCGGGGAGCTGTTTTTT. This encodes CASSPGTSGIRSGELFF.

This clonotype appeared many times. This chain uses TRBV2 with TRBJ1-1, with D tentatively TRBD1 (6 bases). V was pared by 7 bases and J by 5 bases, with 14 bases between. This CDR3 contains 13 residues. The germline V gene has CDR1 SNHLY and CDR2 FYNNEI. Written as DNA, the CDR3 is TGTGCCAGCACAGCAGGGGCAGTAACTGAAGCTTTCTTT. Residues: CASTAGAVTEAFF.

The rearrangement links TRBV11-2 to TRBJ2-3; TRBD1 agrees at 10 bases. J was trimmed by 3 bases and V by 1 base; bases with no gene match: 10. Germline CDR1 SGHAT, CDR2 FQNNGV. This CDR3 comprises 18 residues. The CDR3 loop is CASSLGDRGKAGTDTQYF. The CDR3 DNA is TGTGCCAGCAGCTTAGGGGACAGGGGAAAAGCGGGGACAGATACGCAGTATTTT.

This clonotype has only a few counts. This chain uses TRBV20-1 with TRBJ1-1, with D perhaps TRBD1 (6 bases). The CDR3 is made up of 12 amino acids. CDR1 and CDR2 from the germline V gene are DFQATT and SNEGSKA (reference sequence). The CDR3 coding sequence is TGCAGAGCACAAGGACAGCCCGGTGAAGCTTTCTTT. It yields the protein CRAQGQPGEAFF.

In its sample, this clonotype was seen many times. The chain is built from TRBV12-3 or TRBV12-4 and TRBJ1-5; TRBD1 might be the D (6 bases). Trimming took off 2 bases at V and 8 bases at J, with 13 bases between the two ends. This CDR3 region has 14 residues. CDR3: CASSLWQGMEPQHF. CDR3 DNA: TGTGCCAGCAGTTTATGGCAGGGGATGGAGCCCCAGCATTTT.

The table lists this clonotype with many counts. This chain uses TRBV12-3 or TRBV12-4 with TRBJ2-1, with TRBD1 identical over 9 bases. The CDR3 is 17 amino acids. J lost 5 bases, V lost 5 bases, and 13 bases had no gene match. The CDR3 coding sequence is TGTGCCAGCAGTCTCCTACCCGGGACAGGGCTTAACAATGAGCAGTTCTTC. As protein: CASSLLPGTGLNNEQFF.

This clonotype has a count of ten or more. V usage is TRBV5-5 and J usage is TRBJ2-7, with 7 bases identical to TRBD2. In germline, CDR1 is SGHKS, CDR2 YYEKEE (reference sequence). After removal of 5 bases from V and 6 bases from J, the junction contained 11 bases not matched to a gene. The CDR3 length is 14 residues. CDR3 sequence reads: CASSSPGLPGEQYF. Here the CDR3 DNA reads TGTGCCAGCAGTTCTCCGGGACTACCCGGCGAGCAGTACTTC. Looking up the rest from reference TRBV5-5 and TRBJ2-7 gives the full variable domain: DAGVTQSPTHLIKTRGQQVTLRCSPISGHKSVSWYQQVLGQGPQFIFQYYEKEERGRGNFPDRFSARQFPNYSSELNVNALLLGDSALYLCASSSPGLPGEQYFGPGTRLTVT.

The chain uses TRBV9 and TRBJ2-1, with D possibly being TRBD1 (6 bases). V was shortened by 4 bases and J by 8 bases, with 13 bases between the two germline ends. The germline gives CDR1 SGDLS, CDR2 YYNGEE. The length of the CDR3 is 13 residues. This CDR3 is CASSWRGGDEQFF. In DNA, the CDR3 is TGTGCCAGCAGCTGGAGAGGGGGAGATGAGCAGTTCTTC.

Comment on this clonotype: A much larger clone sits a single nucleotide away, making a read error possible. This chain joins TRBV11-3 and TRBJ2-2; perhaps TRBD2 as D (5 bases). This CDR3 is 13 amino acids long. The V end was cut by 2 bases, the J end by 5 bases, with 6 bases between. Germline assignment: CDR1 SGHNT and CDR2 YENEEA. CDR3 DNA sequence: TGTGCCAGCAGCTTACGGGGTACCGGGGAGCTGTTTTTT. Encoded protein: CASSLRGTGELFF.

This clonotype was picked up many times. J is TRBJ1-1 and V is TRBV7-3; unclear D gene. The CDR3 loop spans 15 amino acids. The V end was cut by 0 bases, the J end by 1 base, with 9 bases between. Germline assignment: CDR1 SGHTA and CDR2 FQGTGA. As DNA, the CDR3 is TGTGCCAGCAGCTTAACCCAGGTAACGAACACTGAAGCTTTCTTT. The encoded protein is CASSLTQVTNTEAFF.

About this clonotype: Possible read error: a much larger clone is one base away. The chain couples TRBV7-3 to TRBJ2-7, with D perhaps given as TRBD1 or TRBD2 (6 bases each). Looked up from germline, CDR1 is SGHTA and CDR2 is FQGTGA. The CDR3 has 18 amino acids. CDR3 DNA sequence: TGTGCCGGCAGCTTAAAAACCCCTCGGGGGCGGAGCTCCTACGAGCAGTACTTC. This encodes CAGSLKTPRGRSSYEQYF.

This clonotype has more than one count but fewer than ten. This chain uses TRBV12-3 or TRBV12-4 with TRBJ2-7; 8 bases map to TRBD1. V shed 3 bases and J 2 bases; nucleotides not matched to a gene: 3. CDR3 length: 14 residues. CDR3 in DNA: TGTGCCAGCAGTTTCTCGGACAGGGCCTACGAGCAGTACTTC. Its translation is CASSFSDRAYEQYF.

This clonotype was counted at least ten times. This chain links TRBV6-4 with TRBJ2-5; TRBD1 agrees at 8 bases. J lost 5 bases, V lost 7 bases, and 6 bases had no gene match. Germline assignment: CDR1 MRHNA and CDR2 SNTAGT. This CDR3 comprises 13 residues. CDR3 nucleotides: TGTGCCAGCAATTGGACAGGGCCGGAGACCCAGTACTTC. Amino acids: CASNWTGPETQYF.

This clonotype was observed once. The chain links TRBV10-3 to TRBJ1-5; TRBD1 might be the D (6 bases). This CDR3 is 14 amino acids long. V gave up 5 bases and J gave up 9 bases, with 17 bases separating them. CDR1 and CDR2 (germline): ENHRY, SYGVKD. The CDR3 region has the DNA TGTGCCATCAGTACAAGGACAGCCGTCGGGCCCCAGCATTTT. Its protein is CAISTRTAVGPQHF.

This clonotype came up many times. The chain uses TRBV12-3 or TRBV12-4 and TRBJ1-2; TRBD1 aligns across 9 bases. V was pared by 6 bases and J by 0 bases, with 14 bases of the junction left unmatched. CDR3 length: 18 residues. This chain's CDR3 is CASSLEGTGSSANYGYTF. For the CDR3, the DNA is TGTGCCAGCAGCCTCGAAGGGACAGGGAGTTCCGCTAACTATGGCTACACCTTC.

CDR3 nucleotides: TGCAGTGCTATGGTTGGGGGGAGGAATGGCGATGAGCAGTTCTTC. Protein sequence: CSAMVGGRNGDEQFF. This sequence joins TRBV20-1 and TRBJ2-1; a weak D match, TRBD2 (6 bases). The V end lost 4 bases, the J end lost 8 bases, and 21 bases lay between the germline ends. In germline, CDR1 is DFQATT, CDR2 SNEGSKA (reference sequence). The CDR3 runs to 15 residues.

This clonotype was counted many times. This sequence joins TRBV30 and TRBJ1-1; D is uncertain. The V gene lost 0 bases and the J gene lost 0 bases, with 11 bases spanning the gap. The germline V gene has CDR1 GTSNPN and CDR2 SVGIG (reference sequence). CDR3 size: 15 residues. DNA of the CDR3: TGTGCCTGGAGTGTACGGGCAGGTATGAACACTGAAGCTTTCTTT. Translation: CAWSVRAGMNTEAFF.

This clonotype was detected ten times or more. The V and J genes are TRBV7-3 and TRBJ2-2; D might be TRBD1 (6 bases). The CDR3 is 15 residues long. Trimming took off 1 base at V and 3 bases at J, with 9 bases between the two ends. The germline CDR1 and CDR2 sequences are SGHTA and FQGTGA. The CDR3 coding sequence is TGTGCCAGCAGCTTAATAGGGGGAGACACCGGGGAGCTGTTTTTT. The encoded protein is CASSLIGGDTGELFF.

This clonotype was picked up a small number of times. The chain uses TRBV5-1 and TRBJ2-1; D unresolved. The CDR3 runs to 13 residues. Trimming shortened V by 1 base and J by 6 bases, and 8 bases separated the two germline ends. CDR1 is SGHRS, CDR2 YFSETQ, per germline. CDR3 amino acids: CASSLQALNEQFF. Here the CDR3 DNA reads TGCGCCAGCAGCTTGCAAGCCCTCAATGAGCAGTTCTTC.

The sample holds many counts of this clonotype. This chain joins TRBV2 and TRBJ2-1; 9 bases are a match to TRBD2. The V segment lost 0 bases and the J segment 10 bases; nucleotides outside the gene matches: 4. The germline gives CDR1 SNHLY, CDR2 FYNNEI. CDR3 length: 14 residues. The CDR3 DNA follows: TGTGCCAGCAGTGAAGCGCTAAGCGGGAGGGAGCAGTTCTTC. Protein product: CASSEALSGREQFF.

The chain uses TRBV20-1 and TRBJ1-5; D is possibly TRBD1 (5 bases). CDR1 is DFQATT, CDR2 SNEGSKA, per germline (reference sequence). The CDR3 extends over 12 amino acids. Trimming took off 4 bases at V and 7 bases at J, with 11 bases between the two ends. The CDR3 here is CSAIRAKQPQHF. Written as DNA, the CDR3 is TGCAGTGCTATCAGGGCAAAGCAGCCCCAGCATTTT.